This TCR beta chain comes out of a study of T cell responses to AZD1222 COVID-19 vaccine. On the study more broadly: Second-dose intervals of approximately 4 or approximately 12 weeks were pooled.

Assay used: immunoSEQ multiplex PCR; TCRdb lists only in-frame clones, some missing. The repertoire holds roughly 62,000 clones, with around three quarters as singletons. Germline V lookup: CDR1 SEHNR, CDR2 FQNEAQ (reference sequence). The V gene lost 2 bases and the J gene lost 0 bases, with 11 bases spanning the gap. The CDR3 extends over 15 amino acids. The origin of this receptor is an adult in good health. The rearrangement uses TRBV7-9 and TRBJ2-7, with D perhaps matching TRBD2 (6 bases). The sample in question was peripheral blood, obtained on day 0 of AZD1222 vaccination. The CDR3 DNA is TGTGCCAGCAGCTTACAACTAGCTGGCTCCTACGAGCAGTACTTC. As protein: CASSLQLAGSYEQYF.